A single sample is the source of the 16 T cell receptor beta chains below, sequenced in a study of T cells in Graves' hyperthyroidism and ophthalmopathy. Amplification of TCR beta CDR3 regions was performed using RNA transcripts as template. The HTBI primer set served for first-round RT-PCR of the TCR CDR3. TCRdb processed the multiplex PCR reads anew with MiXCR; each CDR3 protein has one entry. The sample lists hundreds of thousands of distinct CDR3 sequences; nearly 45% were seen once. Specimen: peripheral blood or thyroid tissue (not recorded which). These receptors came from an adult man with Graves' disease, either hyperthyroidism or ophthalmopathy (not recorded which).

For this clonotype: A read error may account for a junction end that differs from germline. This sequence joins TRBV2 and TRBJ1-5; D gene ambiguous. This CDR3 region has 11 residues. CDR1 SNHLY and CDR2 FYNNEI come from the germline V gene. CDR3 region: CASSFGQSQHF. The CDR3, as DNA: TGTGCCAGCAGTTTCGGTCAGTCCCAGCATTTT.

The V and J genes are TRBV5-1 and TRBJ1-1, with D unclear. The V gene's germline CDR1 is SGHRS and CDR2 YFSETQ. The ends were cut back, 2 bases at V and 1 base at J, with 18 bases in the middle. CDR3 length equals 17 residues. In DNA form, the CDR3 reads TGCGCCAGCAGCTTCGGACCAACCCCGGAAACGAACACTGAAGCTTTCTTT. Translated: CASSFGPTPETNTEAFF.

This clonotype appeared many times. V usage is TRBV7-8 and J usage is TRBJ2-6; D possibly matches TRBD1 or TRBD2 (5 bases each). The CDR3 totals 14 residues. Trimming removed 5 bases from V and 2 bases from J, with 7 bases in between. Germline CDR1 SGHVS, CDR2 FQNEAQ. CDR3 sequence: CASSRGPGANVLTF. Here the CDR3 DNA reads TGTGCCAGCAGCCGGGGCCCTGGGGCCAACGTCCTGACTTTC.

Turning to this clonotype: A much larger clone lies a single base off, so this may be a read error. The J gene is TRBJ1-4, the V gene TRBV7-6; no firm D call. The CDR3 spans 13 residues. Per the germline V gene, CDR1 is SGHVS and CDR2 is FNYEAQ. The CDR3 sequence: CASSLGHNEKLVF. DNA of the CDR3: TGTGCCAGCAGCTTAGGTCATAATGAAAAACTGGTTTTT.

This clonotype was detected only a few times. This chain uses TRBV5-1 with TRBJ1-2, with D perhaps TRBD1 (5 bases). The CDR3 extends over 15 amino acids. Trimming removed 0 bases at V and 0 bases at J, with 9 bases between. Per the germline V gene, CDR1 is SGHRS and CDR2 is YFSETQ. CDR3 residues: CASSLGTPANYGYTF. CDR3 bases: TGCGCCAGCAGCTTGGGGACACCGGCTAACTATGGCTACACCTTC. The entire variable domain, with the rest obtained from reference TRBV5-1 and TRBJ1-2, is as follows: KAGVTQTPRYLIKTRGQQVTLSCSPISGHRSVSWYQQTPGQGLQFLFEYFSETQRNKGNFPGRFSGRQFSNSRSEMNVSTLELGDSALYLCASSLGTPANYGYTFGSGTRLTVV.

This clonotype has at least ten counts. In DNA form, the CDR3 reads TGTGCCAGCAGCCAGGACAGGGTGGCGGGTCAGCCCCAGCATTTT. Its protein product is CASSQDRVAGQPQHF. The chain couples TRBV7-2 to TRBJ1-5; 8 bases align to TRBD1. V shed 5 bases and J 6 bases; nucleotides not matched to a gene: 9. The germline V gene encodes CDR1 SGHTA and CDR2 FQGNSA. The CDR3 extends over 15 amino acids.

The chain employs TRBV25-1 and TRBJ2-7; 10 nucleotides line up with TRBD1. CDR1 and CDR2 (germline): MGHDK, SYGVNS. The CDR3 spans 16 residues. The V and J ends lost 2 bases and 3 bases, in that order; junction bases with no gene match: 7. CDR3 residues: CASSEETDRGDYEQYF. CDR3 in DNA: TGTGCCAGCAGTGAAGAAACGGACAGGGGGGACTACGAGCAGTACTTC.

This sequence joins TRBV29-1 and TRBJ1-5; 7 bases map to TRBD1. CDR3 size: 14 residues. CDR1 SQVTM and CDR2 ANQGSEA come from the germline V gene. V shed 4 bases and J 2 bases; nucleotides not matched to a gene: 5. The CDR3 is CSVGYTGGNQPQHF. The CDR3 coding sequence is TGCAGCGTTGGGTACACAGGGGGCAATCAGCCCCAGCATTTT.

The sample holds a few counts of this clonotype. At one end the junction does not follow the germline gene, possibly because of a read error. V gene TRBV7-3 combines with J gene TRBJ1-1; D gene uncertain. The CDR3 length is 13 residues. Per the germline V gene, CDR1 is SGHTA and CDR2 is FQGTGA. The CDR3 nucleotides are TGCGCCAGCAGCCAAGTGGAGAACACTGAAGCTTTCTTT. Translation gives CASSQVENTEAFF.

V usage is TRBV5-1 and J usage is TRBJ1-5, with 7 bases aligning to TRBD1. The CDR3 is 15 amino acids. Germline V lookup: CDR1 SGHRS, CDR2 YFSETQ. Trimming removed 0 bases from V and 6 bases from J; junction bases left unmatched: 6. Written as DNA, the CDR3 is TGCGCCAGCAGCTTGGAGGCAGGGGGTGGTCAGCCCCAGCATTTT. It is translated as CASSLEAGGGQPQHF.

This chain joins TRBV28 and TRBJ1-1; the D is unclear. The CDR3 covers 11 residues. CDR1 and CDR2 (germline): MDHEN, SYDVKM. V lost 7 bases and J 3 bases, leaving 6 bases between the germline ends. CDR3 sequence reads: CASKSYTEAFF. The CDR3 bases are TGTGCCAGCAAGTCCTACACTGAAGCTTTCTTT.

In this sample, this clonotype turned up a few times. CDR3 bases: TGTGCCAGTAAGGACAGTCACTATGGCTACACCTTC. It yields the protein CASKDSHYGYTF. The chain employs TRBV28 and TRBJ1-2; TRBD1 might be the D (6 bases). V gave up 9 bases and J gave up 3 bases, with 11 bases separating them. CDR1 MDHEN and CDR2 SYDVKM come from the germline V gene. The CDR3 loop spans 12 amino acids.

The V gene is TRBV12-5, the J gene TRBJ2-7; the D gene is possibly TRBD2 (5 bases). This CDR3 spans 15 amino acids. V was pared by 6 bases and J by 0 bases, with 15 bases between. The V gene's germline CDR1 is LGHNT and CDR2 FRNRAP. The CDR3 coding sequence is TGTGCTAGTGGGACGGGAACCCAGAGCTCCTACGAGCAGTACTTC. It yields the protein CASGTGTQSSYEQYF.

This clonotype was seen only a few times. The chain combines TRBV12-3 or TRBV12-4 with TRBJ1-1; no firm D call. The CDR3 consists of 14 residues. V was trimmed by 6 bases and J by 1 base, leaving 12 bases between them. As DNA, the CDR3 is TGTGCCAGCAGGCCTTGGACCGAGAACACTGAAGCTTTCTTT. It codes for CASRPWTENTEAFF.

The rearrangement joins TRBV2 to TRBJ1-2, with a tentative D call TRBD1 (6 bases). V was pared by 6 bases and J by 4 bases, with 12 bases between. The CDR3 has 13 amino acids. The germline V gene has CDR1 SNHLY and CDR2 FYNNEI. The CDR3 loop reads CASSEQGIYGYTF. CDR3 nucleotide sequence: TGTGCCAGCAGCGAACAGGGCATCTATGGCTACACCTTC.

V gene TRBV29-1 combines with J gene TRBJ1-2; 7 bases match TRBD1. With V trimmed by 6 bases and J by 5 bases, 6 bases remained unmatched. The CDR3 length is 12 residues. Germline values: CDR1 SQVTM, CDR2 ANQGSEA. The DNA for the CDR3 is TGCAGCGTAAAGACAGGGCCTTATGGCTACACCTTC. It encodes CSVKTGPYGYTF.